The 9 T cell receptor beta chains reported below all come from one sample, sequenced in a study of blood T cell repertoires in COVID-19. This table comes from immunoSEQ multiplex PCR, and its TCRdb copy is limited to in-frame clones, with some not included. Of under 40,000 clones in the sample, 85% are singletons; the top ten hold more than 12%. The specimen sequenced was peripheral blood. These receptors came from a human donor with acute or convalescent COVID-19. The donor label of this sample is uncertain.

This clone turned up a few times. The CDR3 region is CASSEWGRTVWGYTF. The DNA of the CDR3 is TGTGCCAGCAGTGAATGGGGCAGAACGGTATGGGGCTACACCTTC. The rearrangement joins TRBV25-1 to TRBJ1-2; D is perhaps TRBD1 (5 bases). Germline values: CDR1 MGHDK, CDR2 SYGVNS. The CDR3 spans 15 residues. Trimming shortened V by 1 base and J by 8 bases, and 17 bases separated the two germline ends.

The chain employs TRBV24-1 and TRBJ2-1; maybe TRBD1 (6 bases). V shed 10 bases and J shed 7 bases, with 19 bases lying between them. Germline V gene sequence: CDR1 KGHDR, CDR2 SFDVKD. The CDR3 consists of 14 residues. The CDR3 DNA sequence: TGTGCCACGGCTGGGGGCAGTGACTTGAATGAGCAGTTCTTC. Its protein is CATAGGSDLNEQFF.

This clone came up once. This chain uses TRBV29-1 with TRBJ2-7; 8 nucleotides line up with TRBD2. CDR1 SQVTM and CDR2 ANQGSEA come from the germline V gene. This CDR3 spans 14 amino acids. V shed 6 bases and J 2 bases; nucleotides not matched to a gene: 9. The CDR3 protein is CSVGVGRGAYEQYF. The CDR3 bases are TGCAGCGTGGGGGTAGGGCGGGGGGCCTACGAGCAGTACTTC.

This clone came up a few times. The gene calls are TRBV19 and TRBJ2-5; possibly TRBD2 for D (5 bases). V lost 6 bases, J lost 7 bases, and 15 bases lay in between. CDR1 and CDR2 (germline): LNHDA, SQIVND (reference sequence). This CDR3 contains 13 residues. This CDR3 is CASSRTFAGTQYF. CDR3 DNA: TGTGCCAGTAGCAGAACTTTCGCGGGGACCCAGTACTTC.

This clone was detected only once. The V and J genes are TRBV19 and TRBJ1-1; D is perhaps TRBD1 (6 bases). CDR1 LNHDA and CDR2 SQIVND come from the germline V gene (reference sequence). With 5 bases removed from V and 1 base from J, the gap between germline ends came to 14 bases. The CDR3 spans 15 residues. The CDR3 region has the DNA TGTGCCAGTAGTGCACTCTCCAGGGGGAACACTGAAGCTTTCTTT. Its translation is CASSALSRGNTEAFF.

The chain carries TRBV24-1 and TRBJ2-3; 10 nucleotides match TRBD2. The V gene end was trimmed by 4 bases and the J gene end by 4 bases; junction bases not matched to a gene: 10. The CDR3 runs to 17 residues. Germline V gene data show CDR1 as KGHDR and CDR2 as SFDVKD. The CDR3 nucleotides are TGTGCCACCAGTGACCCCCTACTAGCGGGAAGGCCAGATACGCAGTATTTT. It translates to CATSDPLLAGRPDTQYF.

V is TRBV30 and J is TRBJ2-3; D unclear. Germline CDR1 GTSNPN, CDR2 SVGIG (reference sequence). This CDR3 spans 14 amino acids. Trimming stripped 3 bases from V and 3 bases from J, with 13 bases between. The CDR3 is CAWSRALTTDTQYF. The CDR3, as DNA: TGTGCCTGGAGCCGTGCCCTAACGACAGATACGCAGTATTTT. Full variable domain (rest looked up from reference TRBV30 and TRBJ2-3): SQTIHQWPATLVQPVGSPLSLECTVEGTSNPNLYWYRQAAGRGLQLLFYSVGIGQISSEVPQNLSASRPQDRQFILSSKKLLLSDSGFYLCAWSRALTTDTQYFGPGTRLTVL.

This clone turned up a few times. The chain has TRBV2 and TRBJ1-6, with D tentatively TRBD1 (5 bases). CDR1 and CDR2 (germline): SNHLY, FYNNEI. Trimming took off 1 base at V and 8 bases at J, with 6 bases between the two ends. The CDR3 totals 13 residues. The CDR3 region has the DNA TGTGCCAGCAGTGAAGAGGGGTATTCACCCCTCCACTTT. This sequence encodes CASSEEGYSPLHF.

J is TRBJ2-7 and V is TRBV5-1; D unclear. This CDR3 has 13 residues. The germline gives CDR1 SGHRS, CDR2 YFSETQ. Trimming took off 0 bases at V and 2 bases at J, with 6 bases between the two ends. CDR3 residues: CASSLVAAYEQYF. For the CDR3, the DNA is TGCGCCAGCAGCTTGGTCGCAGCCTACGAGCAGTACTTC.